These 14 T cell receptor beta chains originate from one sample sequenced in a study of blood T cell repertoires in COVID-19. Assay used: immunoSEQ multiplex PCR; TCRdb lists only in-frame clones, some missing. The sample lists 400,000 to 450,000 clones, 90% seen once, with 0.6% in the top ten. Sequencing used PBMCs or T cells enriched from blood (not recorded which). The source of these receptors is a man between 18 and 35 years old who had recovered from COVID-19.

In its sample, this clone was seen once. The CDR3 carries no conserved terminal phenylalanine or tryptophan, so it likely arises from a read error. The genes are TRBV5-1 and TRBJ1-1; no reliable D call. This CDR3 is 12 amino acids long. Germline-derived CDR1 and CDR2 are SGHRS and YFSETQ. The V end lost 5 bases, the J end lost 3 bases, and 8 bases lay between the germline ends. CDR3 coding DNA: TGCGCCAGCAGTCGAGGGCACACTGAAGCTTTCCTT. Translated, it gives CASSRGHTEAFL.

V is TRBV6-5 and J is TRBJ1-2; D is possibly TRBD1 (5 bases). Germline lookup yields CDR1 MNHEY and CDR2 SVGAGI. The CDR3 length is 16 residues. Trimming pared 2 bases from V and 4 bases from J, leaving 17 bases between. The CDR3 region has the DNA TGTGCCAGCAGTTACCTCAGTCAGGGCGGGAGCTATGGCTACACCTTC. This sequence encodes CASSYLSQGGSYGYTF.

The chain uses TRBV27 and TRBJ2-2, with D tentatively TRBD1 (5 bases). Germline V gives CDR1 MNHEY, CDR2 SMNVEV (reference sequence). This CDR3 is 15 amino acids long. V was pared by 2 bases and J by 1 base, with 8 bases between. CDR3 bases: TGTGCCAGCAGTTTAGGACAACTGAACACCGGGGAGCTGTTTTTT. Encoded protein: CASSLGQLNTGELFF.

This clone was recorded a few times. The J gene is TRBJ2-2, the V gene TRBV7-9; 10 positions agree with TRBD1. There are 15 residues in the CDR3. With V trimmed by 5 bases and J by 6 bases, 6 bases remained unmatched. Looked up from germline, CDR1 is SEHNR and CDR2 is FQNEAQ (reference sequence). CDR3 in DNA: TGTGCCAGCAGCGGAGGGACAGGGGCCGCCGGGGAGCTGTTTTTT. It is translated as CASSGGTGAAGELFF.

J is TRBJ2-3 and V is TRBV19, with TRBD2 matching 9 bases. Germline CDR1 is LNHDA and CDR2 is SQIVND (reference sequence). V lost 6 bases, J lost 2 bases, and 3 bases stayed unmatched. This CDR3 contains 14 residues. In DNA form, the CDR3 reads TGTGCCAGTAGGGGACTAGCCATCACAGATACGCAGTATTTT. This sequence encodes CASRGLAITDTQYF.

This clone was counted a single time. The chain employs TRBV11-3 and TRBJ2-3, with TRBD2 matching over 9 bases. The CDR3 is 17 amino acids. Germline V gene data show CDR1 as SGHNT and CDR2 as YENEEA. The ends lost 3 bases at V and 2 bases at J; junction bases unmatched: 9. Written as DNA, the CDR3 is TGTGCCAGCAGCTTGGGGGTAGCGGGGGCCAACACAGATACGCAGTATTTT. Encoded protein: CASSLGVAGANTDTQYF.

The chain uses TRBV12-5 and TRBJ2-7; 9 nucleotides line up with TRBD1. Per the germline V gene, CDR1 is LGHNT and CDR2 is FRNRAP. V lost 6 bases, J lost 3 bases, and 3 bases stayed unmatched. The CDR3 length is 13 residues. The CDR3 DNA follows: TGTGCTAGTGGCGGACAGGGGATCTACGAGCAGTACTTC. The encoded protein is CASGGQGIYEQYF.

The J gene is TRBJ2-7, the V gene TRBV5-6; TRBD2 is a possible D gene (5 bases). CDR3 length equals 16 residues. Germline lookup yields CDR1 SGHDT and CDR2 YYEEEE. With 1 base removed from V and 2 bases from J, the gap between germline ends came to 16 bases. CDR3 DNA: TGTGCCAGCAGCTTGTTGGGCCTAGCCTCCCCCTACGAGCAGTACTTC. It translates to CASSLLGLASPYEQYF.

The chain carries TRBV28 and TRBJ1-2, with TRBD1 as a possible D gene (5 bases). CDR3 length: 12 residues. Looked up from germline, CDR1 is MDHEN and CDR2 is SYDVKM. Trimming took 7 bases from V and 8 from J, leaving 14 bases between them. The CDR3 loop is CASNSGSEGYTF. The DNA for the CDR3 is TGTGCCAGCAACTCAGGGTCTGAAGGCTACACCTTC.

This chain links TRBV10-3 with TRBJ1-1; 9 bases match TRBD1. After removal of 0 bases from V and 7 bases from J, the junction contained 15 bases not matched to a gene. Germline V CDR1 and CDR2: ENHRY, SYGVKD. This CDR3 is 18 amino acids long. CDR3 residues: CAISESTGQGKMAFEAFF. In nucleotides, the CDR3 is TGTGCCATCAGTGAGTCGACGGGACAGGGAAAGATGGCGTTTGAAGCTTTCTTT.

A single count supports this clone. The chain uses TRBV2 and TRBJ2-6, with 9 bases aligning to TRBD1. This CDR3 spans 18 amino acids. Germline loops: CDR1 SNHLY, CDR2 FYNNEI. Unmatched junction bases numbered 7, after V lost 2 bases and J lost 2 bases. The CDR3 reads CASSETGQGWAGANVLTF. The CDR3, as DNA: TGTGCCAGCAGTGAAACGGGACAGGGTTGGGCTGGGGCCAACGTCCTGACTTTC.

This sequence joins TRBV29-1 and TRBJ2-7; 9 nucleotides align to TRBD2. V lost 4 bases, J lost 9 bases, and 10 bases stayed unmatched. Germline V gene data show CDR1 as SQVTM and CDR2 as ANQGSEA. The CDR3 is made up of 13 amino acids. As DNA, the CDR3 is TGCAGCGTTGTACGCGGCGGGAGGGCAGGGCAGTACTTC. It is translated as CSVVRGGRAGQYF.

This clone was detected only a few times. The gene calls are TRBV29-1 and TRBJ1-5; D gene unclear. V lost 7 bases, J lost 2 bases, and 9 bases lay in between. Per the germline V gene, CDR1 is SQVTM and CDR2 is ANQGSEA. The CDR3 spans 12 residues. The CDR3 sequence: CSAVYGNQPQHF. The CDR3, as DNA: TGCAGCGCCGTCTACGGCAATCAGCCCCAGCATTTT.

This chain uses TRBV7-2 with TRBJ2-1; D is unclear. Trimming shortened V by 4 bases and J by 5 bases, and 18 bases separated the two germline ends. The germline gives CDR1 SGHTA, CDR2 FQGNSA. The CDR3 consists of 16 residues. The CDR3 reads CASSYPDDWVHNEQFF. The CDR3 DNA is TGTGCCAGCAGCTACCCAGACGACTGGGTGCACAATGAGCAGTTCTTC.